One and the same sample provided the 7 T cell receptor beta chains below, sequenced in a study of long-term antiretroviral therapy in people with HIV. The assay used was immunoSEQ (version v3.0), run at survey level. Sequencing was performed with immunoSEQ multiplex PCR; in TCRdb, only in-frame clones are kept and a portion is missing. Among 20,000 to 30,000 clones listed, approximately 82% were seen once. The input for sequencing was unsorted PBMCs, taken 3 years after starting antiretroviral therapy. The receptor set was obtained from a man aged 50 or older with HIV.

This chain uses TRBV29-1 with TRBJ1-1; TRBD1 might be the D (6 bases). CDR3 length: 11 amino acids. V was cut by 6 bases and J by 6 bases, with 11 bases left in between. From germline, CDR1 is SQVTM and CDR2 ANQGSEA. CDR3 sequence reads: CSVGRTAEAFF. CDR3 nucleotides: TGCAGCGTGGGGAGGACAGCTGAAGCTTTCTTT.

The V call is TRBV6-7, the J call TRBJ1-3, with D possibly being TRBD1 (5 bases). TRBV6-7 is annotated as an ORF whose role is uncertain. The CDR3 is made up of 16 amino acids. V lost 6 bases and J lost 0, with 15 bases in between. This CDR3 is CASRPEQETSGNTIYF. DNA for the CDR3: TGTGCCAGCAGACCTGAACAGGAGACCTCTGGAAACACCATATATTTT.

The CDR3 sequence is CASSPYKLAGGPEQFF. In nucleotides, the CDR3 is TGTGCCAGCAGTCCTTACAAACTAGCGGGGGGGCCTGAGCAGTTCTTC. The V gene is TRBV27, the J gene TRBJ2-1; 13 bases line up with TRBD2. The V and J ends lost 5 bases and 9 bases, in that order; junction bases with no gene match: 10. Germline V gives CDR1 MNHEY, CDR2 SMNVEV (reference sequence). CDR3 length: 16 residues.

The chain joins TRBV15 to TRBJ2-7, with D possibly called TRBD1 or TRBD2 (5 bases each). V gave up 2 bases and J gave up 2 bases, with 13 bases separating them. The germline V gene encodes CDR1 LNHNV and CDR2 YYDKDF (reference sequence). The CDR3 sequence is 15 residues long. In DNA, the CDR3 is TGTGCCACCAGCAGACGTGGGACGGGGCCCTACGAGCAGTACTTC. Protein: CATSRRGTGPYEQYF.

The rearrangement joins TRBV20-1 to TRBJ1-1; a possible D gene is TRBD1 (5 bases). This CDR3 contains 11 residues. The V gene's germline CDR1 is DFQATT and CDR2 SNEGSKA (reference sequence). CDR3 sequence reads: CRGVAGTEAFF. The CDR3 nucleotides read TGCAGGGGGGTGGCAGGCACTGAAGCTTTCTTT.

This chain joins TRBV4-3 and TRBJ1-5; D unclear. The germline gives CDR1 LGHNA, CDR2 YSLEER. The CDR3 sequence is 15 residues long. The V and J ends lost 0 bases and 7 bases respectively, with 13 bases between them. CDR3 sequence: CASSQDNTGNQPQHF. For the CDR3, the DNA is TGCGCCAGCAGCCAAGATAATACCGGGAACCAGCCCCAGCATTTT.

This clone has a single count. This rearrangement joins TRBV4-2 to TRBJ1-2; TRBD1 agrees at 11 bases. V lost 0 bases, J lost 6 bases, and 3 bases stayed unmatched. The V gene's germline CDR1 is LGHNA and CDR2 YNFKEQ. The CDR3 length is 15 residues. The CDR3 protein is CASSQDGQGANGYTF. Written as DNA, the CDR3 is TGTGCCAGCAGCCAAGACGGACAGGGGGCTAATGGCTACACCTTC.